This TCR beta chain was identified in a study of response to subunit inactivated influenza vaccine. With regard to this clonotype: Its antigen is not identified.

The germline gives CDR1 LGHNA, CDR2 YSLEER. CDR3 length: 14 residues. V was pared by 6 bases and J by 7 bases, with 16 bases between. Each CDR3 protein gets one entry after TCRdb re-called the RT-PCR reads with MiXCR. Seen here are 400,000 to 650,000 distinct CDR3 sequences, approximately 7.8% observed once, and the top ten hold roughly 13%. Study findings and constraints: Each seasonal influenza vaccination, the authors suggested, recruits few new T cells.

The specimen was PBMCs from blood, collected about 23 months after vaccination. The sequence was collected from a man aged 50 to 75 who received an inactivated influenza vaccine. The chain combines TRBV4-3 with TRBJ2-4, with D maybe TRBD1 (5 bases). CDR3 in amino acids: CASRPRAGFNIQYF. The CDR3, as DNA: TGCGCCAGCAGACCCCGGGCAGGGTTCAACATTCAGTACTTC.